Presented here are 5 T cell receptor beta chains from one specimen sequenced in a study of radiotherapy plus CTLA-4 blockade in lung cancer. Profiling relied on immunoSEQ multiplex PCR, and the TCRdb table lists in-frame clones only, not all of them. The table lists roughly 71,000 clones, approximately 80% of them singletons. The sequences come from peripheral blood, collected from a patient treated with radiotherapy plus ipilimumab. The receptors stem from a human donor with non-small cell lung cancer who had a complete response to radiotherapy plus ipilimumab.

This chain links TRBV18 with TRBJ2-3; D is perhaps TRBD2 (7 bases). Germline V CDR1 and CDR2: KGHSH, LQKENI. Trimming removed 4 bases from V and 2 bases from J, with 13 bases in between. The CDR3 is made up of 15 amino acids. CDR3 in amino acids: CASSQNGGPTDTQYF. As DNA, the CDR3 is TGTGCCAGCTCACAGAACGGGGGGCCCACAGATACGCAGTATTTT.

The V and J genes are TRBV29-1 and TRBJ2-1; a possible D gene is TRBD1 (5 bases). Trimming left V 6 bases short and J 4 bases short, with 10 bases between. The CDR3 sequence is 12 residues long. Germline V lookup: CDR1 SQVTM, CDR2 ANQGSEA. CDR3 loop: CSVDDSYNEQFF. In nucleotides, the CDR3 is TGCAGCGTCGACGACAGTTACAATGAGCAGTTCTTC.

CDR3: CATTFPGGSGYTF. DNA for the CDR3: TGTGCCACAACCTTCCCAGGGGGCAGTGGCTACACCTTC. The chain has TRBV19 and TRBJ1-2; the match to TRBD1 covers 8 bases. The length of the CDR3 is 13 residues. The V gene's germline CDR1 is LNHDA and CDR2 SQIVND (reference sequence). The J segment lost 7 bases and the V segment lost 10 bases, leaving 11 bases of the junction unmatched.

This clone occurred a few times. The chain has TRBV5-4 and TRBJ1-1; 9 bases map to TRBD1. After removal of 3 bases from V and 4 bases from J, the junction contained 7 bases not matched to a gene. CDR1 and CDR2 from the germline V gene are SGHNT and YYREEE (reference sequence). The CDR3 spans 15 residues. The CDR3 reads CASSYSGTGSTEAFF. CDR3 nucleotides: TGTGCCAGCAGCTATTCCGGGACAGGGAGCACTGAAGCTTTCTTT.

This rearrangement joins TRBV19 to TRBJ2-5, with D possibly TRBD2 on 7 matching bases. This CDR3 is 14 amino acids long. V was trimmed by 7 bases and J by 1 base, leaving 13 bases between them. CDR1 is LNHDA and CDR2 is SQIVND in the germline V gene (reference sequence). The CDR3 sequence is CASNGGGSQETQYF. Written as DNA, the CDR3 is TGTGCCAGTAATGGGGGGGGCAGCCAAGAGACCCAGTACTTC.